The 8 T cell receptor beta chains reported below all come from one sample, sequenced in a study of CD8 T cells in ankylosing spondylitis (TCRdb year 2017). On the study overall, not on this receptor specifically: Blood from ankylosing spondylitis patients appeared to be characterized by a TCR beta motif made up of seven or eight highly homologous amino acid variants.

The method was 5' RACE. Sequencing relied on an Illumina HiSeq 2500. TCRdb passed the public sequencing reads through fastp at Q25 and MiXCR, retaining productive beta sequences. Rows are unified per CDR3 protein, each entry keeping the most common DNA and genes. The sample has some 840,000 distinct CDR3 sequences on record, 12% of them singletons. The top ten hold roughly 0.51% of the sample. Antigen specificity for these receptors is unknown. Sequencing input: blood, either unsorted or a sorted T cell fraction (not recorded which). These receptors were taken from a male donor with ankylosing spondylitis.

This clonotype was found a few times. The CDR3 loop is CASIRASGDTQYF. CDR3 coding DNA: TGTGCCAGCATACGGGCGTCGGGAGATACGCAGTATTTT. This chain links TRBV6-2 or TRBV6-3 with TRBJ2-3; no firm D call. CDR3 length equals 13 residues. The V end lost 7 bases, the J end lost 5 bases, and 13 bases lay between the germline ends. Germline V CDR1 and CDR2: MNHEY, SVGEGT.

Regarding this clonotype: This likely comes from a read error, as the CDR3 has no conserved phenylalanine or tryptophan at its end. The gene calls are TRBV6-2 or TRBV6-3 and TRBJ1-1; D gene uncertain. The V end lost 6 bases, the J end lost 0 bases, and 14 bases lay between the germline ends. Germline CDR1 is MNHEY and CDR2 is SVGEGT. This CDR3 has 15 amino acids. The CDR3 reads CASSRIGRMNTEAFS. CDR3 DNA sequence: TGTGCCAGCAGCCGTATCGGACGGATGAACACTGAAGCTTTCTCT.

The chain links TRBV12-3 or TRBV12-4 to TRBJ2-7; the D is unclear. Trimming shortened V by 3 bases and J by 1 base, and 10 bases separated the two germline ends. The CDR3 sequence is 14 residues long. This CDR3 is CASSFWQNSYEQYF. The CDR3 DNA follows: TGTGCCAGCAGTTTTTGGCAGAATTCCTACGAGCAGTACTTC.

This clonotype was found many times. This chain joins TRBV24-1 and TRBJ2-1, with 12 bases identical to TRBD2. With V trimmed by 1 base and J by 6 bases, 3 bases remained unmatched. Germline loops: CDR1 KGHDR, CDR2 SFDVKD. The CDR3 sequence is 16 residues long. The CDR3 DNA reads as TGTGCCACCAGTGATTTAAAGGGACTAGCGGGCAATGAGCAGTTCTTC. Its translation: CATSDLKGLAGNEQFF.

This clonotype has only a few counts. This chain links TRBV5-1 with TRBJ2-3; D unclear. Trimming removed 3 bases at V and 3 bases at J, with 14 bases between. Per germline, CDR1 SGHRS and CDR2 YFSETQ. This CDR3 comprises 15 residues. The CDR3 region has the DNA TGCGCCAGCAGCTCCAAAATCCGGCGGACAGATACGCAGTATTTT. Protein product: CASSSKIRRTDTQYF.

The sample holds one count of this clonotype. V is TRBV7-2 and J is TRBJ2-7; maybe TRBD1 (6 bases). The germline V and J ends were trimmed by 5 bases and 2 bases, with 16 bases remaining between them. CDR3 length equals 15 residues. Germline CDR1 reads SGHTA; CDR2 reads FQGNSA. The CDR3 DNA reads TGTGCCAGCAGCAAACCGACACAGGGAACCTACGAGCAGTACTTC. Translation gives CASSKPTQGTYEQYF.

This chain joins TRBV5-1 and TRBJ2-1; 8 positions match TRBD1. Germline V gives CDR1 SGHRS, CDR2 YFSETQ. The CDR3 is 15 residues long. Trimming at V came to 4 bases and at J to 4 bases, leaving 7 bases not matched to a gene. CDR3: CASSTDRGLYNEQFF. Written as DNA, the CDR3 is TGCGCCAGCAGCACCGACAGGGGCCTATACAATGAGCAGTTCTTC.

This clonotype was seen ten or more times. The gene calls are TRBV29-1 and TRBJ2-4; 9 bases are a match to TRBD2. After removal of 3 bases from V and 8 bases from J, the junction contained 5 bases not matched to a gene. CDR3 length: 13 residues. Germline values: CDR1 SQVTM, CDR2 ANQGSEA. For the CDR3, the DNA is TGCAGCGTTGAGGAGGGACTAGCTCACATTCAGTACTTC. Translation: CSVEEGLAHIQYF.